One sample yielded the 20 T cell receptor beta chains listed below, sequenced in a study of OX40 agonist ivuxolimab in advanced cancers. Some clones are missing from TCRdb's copy, which holds only in-frame ones; the method was immunoSEQ multiplex PCR. The sample includes more than 80,000 clones, roughly 91% of them seen just once. The sequences come from CD4+ or CD8+ T cells sorted from blood, collected in a trial of the OX40 agonist ivuxolimab. The receptors shown here come from an adult with an advanced solid tumor such as melanoma, head and neck, liver or kidney cancer.

The V call is TRBV19, the J call TRBJ2-7; no clear D. Per germline, CDR1 LNHDA and CDR2 SQIVND (reference sequence). V lost 1 base, J lost 6 bases, and 10 bases lay in between. There are 13 residues in the CDR3. Here the CDR3 reads CASSIVWGSEQYF. The CDR3 DNA is TGTGCCAGTAGTATAGTTTGGGGATCCGAGCAGTACTTC.

V usage is TRBV7-2 and J usage is TRBJ2-3; D is unclear. The germline V and J ends were trimmed by 3 bases and 0 bases, with 13 bases remaining between them. The germline V gene has CDR1 SGHTA and CDR2 FQGNSA. The CDR3 runs 16 residues. The CDR3 bases are TGTGCCAGCAGCTTGGTTTCGAGCTCCAGCACAGATACGCAGTATTTT. Residues: CASSLVSSSSTDTQYF.

This clone has just one count. This chain links TRBV28 with TRBJ1-3, with 8 bases matching TRBD1. Germline V lookup: CDR1 MDHEN, CDR2 SYDVKM. Losses at the gene ends were 6 bases for V and 4 bases for J; bases not matched to a gene: 11. The CDR3 runs 16 residues. CDR3 sequence: CASRRTGSFSGNTIYF. CDR3 in DNA: TGTGCCAGCAGACGGACAGGGAGTTTCTCGGGAAACACCATATATTTT.

The V and J genes are TRBV5-6 and TRBJ2-1, with 10 bases that match TRBD2. Germline V CDR1 and CDR2: SGHDT, YYEEEE. CDR3 length equals 17 residues. The V gene end was trimmed by 0 bases and the J gene end by 8 bases; junction bases not matched to a gene: 11. CDR3 residues: CASSLVTSGPNAHEQFF. CDR3 nucleotide sequence: TGTGCCAGCAGCTTGGTGACTAGCGGGCCCAATGCTCATGAGCAGTTCTTC. Together with reference TRBV5-6 and TRBJ2-1, the CDR3 gives the full variable domain: DAGVTQSPTHLIKTRGQQVTLRCSPKSGHDTVSWYQQALGQGPQFIFQYYEEEERQRGNFPDRFSGHQFPNYSSELNVNALLLGDSALYLCASSLVTSGPNAHEQFFGPGTRLTVL.

The chain couples TRBV7-3 to TRBJ2-1; the D is unclear. From germline, CDR1 is SGHTA and CDR2 FQGTGA. Deletions cut 2 bases from V and 6 bases from J, with 11 bases between. The CDR3 is 14 amino acids. In DNA form, the CDR3 reads TGTGCCAGCAGCTTACAAGGTAGCTTCAATGAGCAGTTCTTC. Residues: CASSLQGSFNEQFF.

A single count supports this clone. The chain recombines TRBV28 with TRBJ2-7; D is undetermined. This CDR3 region has 14 residues. Germline V gene data show CDR1 as MDHEN and CDR2 as SYDVKM. V lost 5 bases and J 1 base, leaving 12 bases between the germline ends. The CDR3 spells CASSNPWRSYEQYF. The CDR3 DNA reads TGTGCCAGCAGTAACCCCTGGCGGTCCTACGAGCAGTACTTC.

The gene calls are TRBV7-6 and TRBJ1-3; TRBD1 agrees at 8 bases. The V gene end was trimmed by 5 bases and the J gene end by 4 bases; junction bases not matched to a gene: 7. The germline V gene encodes CDR1 SGHVS and CDR2 FNYEAQ. This CDR3 region has 15 residues. The CDR3, as DNA: TGTGCCAGCAGCGACGGGACAGGCACGGGAAACACCATATATTTT. Translated: CASSDGTGTGNTIYF.

The genes are TRBV9 and TRBJ2-1; 11 bases align to TRBD2. CDR1 and CDR2 (germline): SGDLS, YYNGEE. The CDR3 is 15 residues long. J was trimmed by 6 bases and V by 4 bases; bases with no gene match: 6. In DNA form, the CDR3 reads TGTGCCAGCAGCAGACTAGCGGGACAAGGCAATGAGCAGTTCTTC. The encoded protein is CASSRLAGQGNEQFF. The full variable domain, its missing parts supplied by reference TRBV9 and TRBJ2-1, is DSGVTQTPKHLITATGQRVTLRCSPRSGDLSVYWYQQSLDQGLQFLIQYYNGEERAKGNILERFSAQQFPDLHSELNLSSLELGDSALYFCASSRLAGQGNEQFFGPGTRLTVL.

The rearrangement joins TRBV19 to TRBJ2-3; D gene uncertain. The V end was cut by 1 base, the J end by 1 base, with 15 bases between. The CDR3 extends over 17 amino acids. Germline CDR1 LNHDA, CDR2 SQIVND (reference sequence). CDR3 amino acids: CASSIGGTYDGTDTQYF. The CDR3 DNA follows: TGTGCCAGTAGTATAGGAGGAACTTACGATGGCACAGATACGCAGTATTTT.

The gene calls are TRBV12-2 and TRBJ2-7; the table's D call, TRBD2, was not checked against the DNA. TRBV12-2 is a documented pseudogene. The CDR3 is 16 residues long. The chain's CDR3 is CASRLGQGLAEREQYF. The CDR3 DNA reads as TGTGCAAGTCGCTTAGGTCAGGGACTAGCGGAACGGGAGCAGTACTTC.

The CDR3 is CASSVRGTPQETQYF. The CDR3, as DNA: TGCGCCAGCAGCGTCCGAGGGACCCCACAAGAGACCCAGTACTTC. The chain joins TRBV5-1 to TRBJ2-5, with D possibly being TRBD1 or TRBD2 (5 bases each). Germline-derived CDR1 and CDR2 are SGHRS and YFSETQ. Trimming pared 4 bases from V and 2 bases from J, leaving 15 bases between. This CDR3 contains 15 residues.

V and J are TRBV9 and TRBJ2-1; 10 nucleotides agree with TRBD2. V lost 4 bases to trimming and J lost 7 bases; unmatched junction nucleotides: 5. Germline CDR1 and CDR2: SGDLS and YYNGEE. There are 14 residues in the CDR3. The CDR3 protein is CASSLAGAVNEQFF. CDR3 nucleotide sequence: TGTGCCAGCAGCCTAGCGGGAGCTGTGAATGAGCAGTTCTTC.

The chain uses TRBV7-2 and TRBJ1-2; D is unclear. The CDR3 has 12 amino acids. Germline V CDR1 and CDR2: SGHTA, FQGNSA. V was cut by 5 bases and J by 7 bases, with 11 bases left in between. In DNA, the CDR3 is TGTGCCAGCAGCACCCGGGGTCTTGGCTACACCTTC. Translation: CASSTRGLGYTF.

The V call is TRBV6-6, the J call TRBJ2-1; 14 bases align to TRBD2. The CDR3 contains 16 residues. The ends lost 7 bases at V and 8 bases at J; junction bases unmatched: 10. CDR1 is MNHNY, CDR2 SVGAGI, per germline (reference sequence). The CDR3 spells CASTSPGTSGSYEQFF. The CDR3 DNA is TGTGCCAGCACTTCCCCCGGGACTAGCGGGAGCTATGAGCAGTTCTTC.

This chain uses TRBV15 with TRBJ2-3, with D possibly being TRBD1 or TRBD2 (5 bases each). The ends were cut back, 0 bases at V and 3 bases at J, with 13 bases in the middle. The CDR3 loop spans 16 amino acids. The V gene's germline CDR1 is LNHNV and CDR2 YYDKDF (reference sequence). The CDR3: CATSRDEGWGTDTQYF. Written as DNA, the CDR3 is TGTGCCACCAGCAGAGATGAGGGATGGGGGACAGATACGCAGTATTTT.

This chain uses TRBV5-4 with TRBJ1-1; TRBD1 is a possible D gene (6 bases). The length of the CDR3 is 18 residues. Trimming left V 6 bases short and J 1 base short, with 25 bases between. Germline values: CDR1 SGHNT, CDR2 YYREEE (reference sequence). The chain's CDR3 is CASTMGLGAMLGNTEAFF. DNA of the CDR3: TGTGCCAGCACTATGGGGTTGGGGGCGATGCTCGGGAACACTGAAGCTTTCTTT.

The chain has TRBV19 and TRBJ2-6, with 8 bases identical to TRBD1. The CDR3 loop spans 15 amino acids. V lost 11 bases, J lost 4 bases, and 10 bases stayed unmatched. Germline lookup yields CDR1 LNHDA and CDR2 SQIVND (reference sequence). CDR3 sequence: CAPNGRGLGANVLTF. The CDR3 nucleotides read TGTGCCCCCAACGGCAGGGGGCTCGGGGCCAACGTCCTGACTTTC.

On this clone: One end of the junction fails to match germline, which may point to a read error. CDR3 sequence reads: CATNQDRPRYGVF. The CDR3, as DNA: TGTGCCACCAACCAAGACAGGCCTCGATATGGGGTCTTT. J is TRBJ1-1 and V is TRBV2; D possibly corresponds to TRBD1 (6 bases). This CDR3 is built from 13 residues. CDR1 and CDR2 (germline): SNHLY, FYNNEI.

The chain is built from TRBV5-6 and TRBJ1-4; D call uncertain. Germline V gives CDR1 SGHDT, CDR2 YYEEEE. The CDR3 covers 14 residues. V was shortened by 2 bases and J by 0 bases, with 5 bases between the two germline ends. The CDR3 here is CASSLSATNEKLFF. The CDR3 nucleotides read TGTGCCAGCAGCTTATCCGCAACTAATGAAAAACTGTTTTTT.

The V and J genes are TRBV18 and TRBJ2-2, with 9 bases lining up with TRBD2. With V trimmed by 2 bases and J by 4 bases, 5 bases remained unmatched. Germline CDR1 KGHSH, CDR2 LQKENI. This CDR3 has 16 residues. CDR3 nucleotides: TGTGCCAGCTCACCAGCGGGAGGGCCTTCCACCGGGGAGCTGTTTTTT. It is translated as CASSPAGGPSTGELFF.